One and the same sample provided the 8 T cell receptor beta chains below, sequenced in a study of OX40 agonist ivuxolimab in advanced cancers. Assay: immunoSEQ multiplex PCR; the TCRdb copy retains only in-frame clones and omits some. The sample has tens of thousands of clones; less than 85% are singletons. The sample consisted of CD4+ or CD8+ T cells sorted from blood, taken in a trial of the OX40 agonist ivuxolimab. Receptors originate from an adult with an advanced solid tumor such as melanoma, head and neck, liver or kidney cancer.

The V and J genes are TRBV5-3 and TRBJ2-5; TRBD2 might be the D (5 bases). TRBV5-3 falls under the ORF class, with uncertain function. The germline V and J ends were trimmed by 5 bases and 1 base, with 18 bases remaining between them. This CDR3 is built from 16 residues. The CDR3 nucleotides read TGTGCCAGAAGGGGCCTAGCCCTGCCATCCCAAGAGACCCAGTACTTC. This codes for CARRGLALPSQETQYF.

The chain carries TRBV25-1 and TRBJ1-2; a possible D gene is TRBD1 (5 bases). The CDR3 has 15 residues. Trimming stripped 4 bases from V and 4 bases from J, with 16 bases between. The germline gives CDR1 MGHDK, CDR2 SYGVNS. The CDR3 DNA reads as TGTGCCAGCAGTGGGAGGGACGGACGAAGCTATGGCTACACCTTC. It codes for CASSGRDGRSYGYTF.

The chain uses TRBV5-1 and TRBJ2-1; 7 positions agree with TRBD1. This CDR3 has 15 amino acids. Germline V gene sequence: CDR1 SGHRS, CDR2 YFSETQ. The V segment lost 1 base and the J segment 0 bases; nucleotides outside the gene matches: 1. CDR3 sequence reads: CASSLSGGSYNEQFF. CDR3 nucleotides: TGCGCCAGCAGCTTGTCAGGGGGCTCCTACAATGAGCAGTTCTTC.

The J gene is TRBJ1-1, the V gene TRBV13; possibly TRBD1 for D (5 bases). Germline V gene data show CDR1 as PRHDT and CDR2 as FYEKMQ (reference sequence). With 3 bases removed from V and 1 base from J, the gap between germline ends came to 6 bases. This CDR3 contains 13 residues. CDR3 DNA: TGTGCCAGCAGCTTTGGACAGAACACTGAAGCTTTCTTT. Translated, it gives CASSFGQNTEAFF. Drawing the rest from reference TRBV13 and TRBJ1-1, the complete variable domain is AAGVIQSPRHLIKEKRETATLKCYPIPRHDTVYWYQQGPGQDPQFLISFYEKMQSDKGSIPDRFSAQQFSDYHSELNMSSLELGDSALYFCASSFGQNTEAFFGQGTRLTVV.

The V gene is TRBV27, the J gene TRBJ2-1, with D tentatively TRBD2 (6 bases). Trimming removed 3 bases from V and 0 bases from J, with 9 bases in between. The germline V gene encodes CDR1 MNHEY and CDR2 SMNVEV (reference sequence). CDR3 length: 15 residues. The CDR3 protein is CASSLGGTSYNEQFF. As DNA, the CDR3 is TGTGCCAGCAGTTTGGGCGGGACCTCCTACAATGAGCAGTTCTTC.

The V and J genes are TRBV6-5 and TRBJ1-2; the match to TRBD1 covers 7 bases. The germline V gene encodes CDR1 MNHEY and CDR2 SVGAGI. V was pared by 8 bases and J by 5 bases, with 11 bases of the junction left unmatched. The CDR3 is 14 residues long. This CDR3 reads CASGLSGQIYGYTF. For the CDR3, the DNA is TGTGCCAGCGGACTTTCGGGACAGATATATGGCTACACCTTC.

This sequence joins TRBV7-6 and TRBJ2-7; 7 nucleotides match TRBD1. Germline V lookup: CDR1 SGHVS, CDR2 FNYEAQ. Trimming at V came to 5 bases and at J to 3 bases, leaving 7 bases not matched to a gene. CDR3 size: 14 residues. CDR3 sequence (DNA): TGTGCCAGCAGCCCAGGGGGACAGATCTACGAGCAGTACTTC. Residues: CASSPGGQIYEQYF.

The chain has TRBV28 and TRBJ2-4, with 7 bases fitting TRBD2. Germline V gives CDR1 MDHEN, CDR2 SYDVKM. The CDR3 sequence is 15 residues long. The junction had 9 bases not matched to a gene; V was cut back by 6 bases and J by 4 bases. CDR3 protein: CASSALGLVKNIQYF. The DNA of the CDR3 is TGTGCCAGCAGCGCGCTCGGACTAGTTAAAAACATTCAGTACTTC.